Below, 31 T cell receptor beta chains from the same sample are listed, as sequenced in a study of blood T cell repertoires in COVID-19. The protocol was immunoSEQ multiplex PCR, while the TCRdb copy is restricted to in-frame clones and leaves out a portion. The data contain 200,000 to 300,000 clones, approximately 84% of them singletons. The specimen was PBMCs or T cells enriched from blood (not recorded which). These TCRs come from a man between 40 and 49 years old who had recovered from COVID-19.

The chain employs TRBV27 and TRBJ1-5, with D perhaps matching TRBD1 (5 bases). The V gene's germline CDR1 is MNHEY and CDR2 SMNVEV (reference sequence). Deletions cut 2 bases from V and 7 bases from J, with 15 bases between. CDR3 length: 15 residues. CDR3 region: CASSLTGLGWQPQHF. Written as DNA, the CDR3 is TGTGCCAGCAGTTTAACAGGCCTTGGTTGGCAGCCCCAGCATTTT.

J is TRBJ1-3 and V is TRBV6-2 or TRBV6-3; D is unresolved. Trimming stripped 0 bases from V and 1 base from J, with 7 bases between. The CDR3 loop spans 15 amino acids. CDR1 MNHEY and CDR2 SVGEGT come from the germline V gene. The CDR3 loop reads CASSYSEKSGNTIYF. CDR3 bases: TGTGCCAGCAGTTACTCGGAGAAGTCTGGAAACACCATATATTTT.

The chain joins TRBV28 to TRBJ2-7; 7 nucleotides match TRBD2. The germline V gene encodes CDR1 MDHEN and CDR2 SYDVKM. V lost 3 bases and J lost 2; bases outside the gene matches: 7. This CDR3 is built from 15 residues. CDR3 sequence: CASSLYGLAAYEQYF. The CDR3 nucleotides read TGTGCCAGCAGTTTGTATGGGCTAGCGGCCTACGAGCAGTACTTC. Supplemented by reference TRBV28 and TRBJ2-7, the full variable domain reads DVKVTQSSRYLVKRTGEKVFLECVQDMDHENMFWYRQDPGLGLRLIYFSYDVKMKEKGDIPEGYSVSREKKERFSLILESASTNQTSMYLCASSLYGLAAYEQYFGPGTRLTVT.

This chain uses TRBV30 with TRBJ1-3; D ambiguous. V was pared by 4 bases and J by 0 bases, with 10 bases between. The CDR3 has 14 amino acids. From germline, CDR1 is GTSNPN and CDR2 SVGIG (reference sequence). The CDR3 coding sequence is TGTGCCTGGACGACTGGGAGCTCTGGAAACACCATATATTTT. This translates into CAWTTGSSGNTIYF.

There are a few counts of this clone. V and J are TRBV9 and TRBJ1-3, with D perhaps TRBD1 (6 bases). The length of the CDR3 is 13 residues. Between the trimmed V and J ends, which lost 3 bases and 8 bases, there was a span of 12 bases. Germline V gene lookup returns CDR1 SGDLS and CDR2 YYNGEE. In DNA, the CDR3 is TGTGCCAGCAGCGGGGTCCCAGGGGACACCATATATTTT. It codes for CASSGVPGDTIYF. Complete variable domain (other parts from reference TRBV9 and TRBJ1-3): DSGVTQTPKHLITATGQRVTLRCSPRSGDLSVYWYQQSLDQGLQFLIQYYNGEERAKGNILERFSAQQFPDLHSELNLSSLELGDSALYFCASSGVPGDTIYFGEGSWLTVV.

The chain combines TRBV6-5 with TRBJ2-7; 10 bases are a match to TRBD1. Trimming at V came to 2 bases and at J to 5 bases, leaving 9 bases not matched to a gene. The length of the CDR3 is 16 residues. Germline CDR1 reads MNHEY; CDR2 reads SVGAGI. CDR3 sequence (DNA): TGTGCCAGCAGTTACCAACCGGGACAGGGGCACCACGAGCAGTACTTC. It encodes CASSYQPGQGHHEQYF.

This clone was picked up a small number of times. The chain links TRBV6-4 to TRBJ1-1; D not resolved. CDR1 is MRHNA and CDR2 is SNTAGT in the germline V gene. Trimming stripped 6 bases from V and 14 bases from J, with 10 bases between. The CDR3 has 9 residues. The CDR3 region has the DNA TGTGCCAGCAGGGGCATCACCTTCTTT. Protein sequence: CASRGITFF.

The DNA for the CDR3 is TGTGCCAGCAGCACCCGGGTTCTTAACACCGGGGAGCTGTTTTTT. Translating gives CASSTRVLNTGELFF. The chain employs TRBV9 and TRBJ2-2; D unclear. Trimming left V 4 bases short and J 2 bases short, with 12 bases between. The germline V gene encodes CDR1 SGDLS and CDR2 YYNGEE. This CDR3 is 15 amino acids long.

The chain couples TRBV11-2 to TRBJ2-1, with 10 positions matching TRBD2. This CDR3 region has 15 residues. Germline CDR1 is SGHAT and CDR2 is FQNNGV. Losses at the gene ends were 1 base for V and 7 bases for J; bases not matched to a gene: 4. Here the CDR3 reads CASSLASGGGNEQFF. CDR3 sequence (DNA): TGTGCCAGCAGCTTAGCTAGCGGGGGTGGGAATGAGCAGTTCTTC.

The chain is built from TRBV7-9 and TRBJ2-7, with 7 bases that match TRBD2. Germline V gene lookup returns CDR1 SEHNR and CDR2 FQNEAQ (reference sequence). After removal of 6 bases from V and 6 bases from J, the junction contained 8 bases not matched to a gene. CDR3 length: 13 residues. CDR3 sequence reads: CASSDLAAGEQYF. The CDR3 DNA reads TGTGCCAGCAGTGATCTAGCGGCCGGCGAGCAGTACTTC.

The J gene is TRBJ1-2, the V gene TRBV6-2 or TRBV6-3, with 8 bases aligning to TRBD1. Germline V CDR1 and CDR2: MNHEY, SVGEGT. The CDR3 has 12 amino acids. The ends lost 6 bases at V and 8 bases at J; junction bases unmatched: 5. CDR3 in amino acids: CASSEDREGYTF. CDR3 in DNA: TGTGCCAGCAGCGAGGACAGGGAGGGCTACACCTTC.

V usage is TRBV19 and J usage is TRBJ1-1, with TRBD1 identical over 8 bases. This CDR3 spans 11 amino acids. CDR1 is LNHDA and CDR2 is SQIVND in the germline V gene (reference sequence). With V trimmed by 6 bases and J by 7 bases, 1 base remained unmatched. CDR3 DNA: TGTGCCAGTAGAGACAGGGGTGAAGCTTTCTTT. Protein product: CASRDRGEAFF. Drawing the rest from reference TRBV19 and TRBJ1-1, the complete variable domain is DGGITQSPKYLFRKEGQNVTLSCEQNLNHDAMYWYRQDPGQGLRLIYYSQIVNDFQKGDIAEGYSVSREKKESFPLTVTSAQKNPTAFYLCASRDRGEAFFGQGTRLTVV.

The CDR3 region has the DNA TGCAGCACCCGAGGAGCGGGATCCCACGAGCAGTACTTC. Translation: CSTRGAGSHEQYF. V usage is TRBV29-1 and J usage is TRBJ2-7; TRBD2 aligns across 7 bases. This CDR3 spans 13 amino acids. In germline, CDR1 is SQVTM, CDR2 ANQGSEA. The trim removed 8 bases at V and 5 bases at J, leaving 12 bases unmatched.

The chain carries TRBV3-1 (or the pseudogene TRBV3-2) and TRBJ1-2, with 9 bases identical to TRBD1. CDR1 is LGHDT, CDR2 YNNKEL, per germline (reference sequence). This CDR3 is 16 amino acids long. With V trimmed by 3 bases and J by 4 bases, 9 bases remained unmatched. The CDR3 loop reads CASSHSRTGGSYGYTF. CDR3 bases: TGTGCCAGCAGCCACAGTCGTACAGGGGGCAGCTATGGCTACACCTTC.

The chain uses TRBV27 and TRBJ2-3; TRBD2 matches 13 bases. The CDR3 has 19 residues. The trim removed 4 bases at V and 0 bases at J, leaving 10 bases unmatched. CDR1 is MNHEY and CDR2 is SMNVEV in the germline V gene (reference sequence). The CDR3 DNA sequence: TGTGCCAGCAGTTCCTCCTGGGGGACTAGCGGGATTAGCACAGATACGCAGTATTTT. This translates into CASSSSWGTSGISTDTQYF.

The V call is TRBV5-1, the J call TRBJ2-5; 9 nucleotides line up with TRBD2. CDR1 SGHRS and CDR2 YFSETQ come from the germline V gene. Losses at the gene ends were 6 bases for V and 4 bases for J; bases not matched to a gene: 7. The CDR3 spans 14 residues. In DNA form, the CDR3 reads TGCGCCAGCACCACGGCGGGGGGGCCAGAGACCCAGTACTTC. This encodes CASTTAGGPETQYF. Supplemented by reference TRBV5-1 and TRBJ2-5, the full variable domain reads KAGVTQTPRYLIKTRGQQVTLSCSPISGHRSVSWYQQTPGQGLQFLFEYFSETQRNKGNFPGRFSGRQFSNSRSEMNVSTLELGDSALYLCASTTAGGPETQYFGPGTRLLVL.

This sequence joins TRBV18 and TRBJ1-1, with a weak D call TRBD1 (6 bases). The V end lost 3 bases, the J end lost 6 bases, and 14 bases lay between the germline ends. The CDR3 has 14 amino acids. Looked up from germline, CDR1 is KGHSH and CDR2 is LQKENI. CDR3 DNA: TGTGCCAGCTCACCTCCGAGGGGGATGGCTGAAGCTTTCTTT. Its translation is CASSPPRGMAEAFF.

The chain is built from TRBV7-8 and TRBJ1-1; maybe TRBD1 (5 bases). V shed 5 bases and J shed 1 base, with 11 bases lying between them. CDR1 SGHVS and CDR2 FQNEAQ come from the germline V gene. The CDR3 consists of 14 residues. The CDR3 DNA sequence: TGTGCCAGCAGCCCCTCGACAGCGAACACTGAAGCTTTCTTT. This sequence encodes CASSPSTANTEAFF.

V usage is TRBV4-2 and J usage is TRBJ2-7; 11 bases line up with TRBD2. Germline loops: CDR1 LGHNA, CDR2 YNFKEQ. This CDR3 region has 17 residues. The V and J ends lost 1 base and 2 bases, in that order; junction bases with no gene match: 7. The CDR3 nucleotides are TGTGCCAGCAGCCAAGCTAAAGCGGGACTAGCGGCCTACGAGCAGTACTTC. Amino acids: CASSQAKAGLAAYEQYF.

The chain joins TRBV25-1 to TRBJ2-7; tentatively, D is TRBD2 (5 bases). This CDR3 contains 14 residues. The V gene's germline CDR1 is MGHDK and CDR2 SYGVNS. The V and J ends lost 2 bases and 3 bases respectively, with 11 bases between them. CDR3 protein: CASSEIGIYYEQYF. The CDR3 DNA is TGTGCCAGCAGTGAAATCGGGATCTACTACGAGCAGTACTTC.

CDR3 protein: CASSWTSGVDTQYF. In DNA form, the CDR3 reads TGTGCCAGCAGCTGGACTAGCGGAGTCGATACGCAGTATTTT. V gene TRBV7-2 combines with J gene TRBJ2-3; 10 bases align to TRBD2. Germline lookup yields CDR1 SGHTA and CDR2 FQGNSA. CDR3 size: 14 residues. The V segment lost 4 bases and the J segment 6 bases; nucleotides outside the gene matches: 4.

V and J are TRBV3-1 (or the pseudogene TRBV3-2) and TRBJ1-5; TRBD1 might be the D (6 bases). V lost 4 bases and J lost 0, with 10 bases in between. Germline V gene sequence: CDR1 LGHDT, CDR2 YNNKEL (reference sequence). The CDR3 has 15 residues. CDR3 nucleotide sequence: TGTGCCAGCAGCCCGGACAGTGGTAGCAATCAGCCCCAGCATTTT. Translating it yields CASSPDSGSNQPQHF.

J is TRBJ2-7 and V is TRBV21-1; TRBD2, the table's D call, was not compared with the DNA. TRBV21-1 is termed a pseudogene. The CDR3 length is 17 residues. The CDR3 bases are TGTGCCAGCAGCAAACCGGCTTTGAGGCAGCTATCACCCGAGCAGTACTTC. Protein product: CASSKPALRQLSPEQYF.

This clone is a singleton in its sample. This chain links TRBV4-1 with TRBJ1-2, with D perhaps matching TRBD1 (5 bases). The V gene's germline CDR1 is MGHRA and CDR2 YSYEKL. The CDR3 is 14 amino acids. The V end lost 6 bases, the J end lost 6 bases, and 17 bases lay between the germline ends. CDR3 DNA: TGCGCCAGCAGTCGCAGGGAAAAGGGCCATGGCTACACCTTC. The encoded protein is CASSRREKGHGYTF.

This sequence joins TRBV7-2 and TRBJ2-2; unclear D gene. Trimming stripped 5 bases from V and 1 base from J, with 8 bases between. Germline CDR1 SGHTA, CDR2 FQGNSA. The length of the CDR3 is 14 residues. CDR3 sequence reads: CASSLGLNTGELFF. Written as DNA, the CDR3 is TGTGCCAGCAGCCTCGGTTTGAACACCGGGGAGCTGTTTTTT.

The chain combines TRBV3-1 (or the pseudogene TRBV3-2) with TRBJ1-2; D gene uncertain. The germline gives CDR1 LGHDT, CDR2 YNNKEL (reference sequence). This CDR3 contains 14 residues. V was trimmed by 0 bases and J by 7 bases, leaving 12 bases between them. CDR3 bases: TGTGCCAGCAGCCAAGATGGCGGAGCGGGTGGCTACACCTTC. Translation gives CASSQDGGAGGYTF.

This chain uses TRBV5-1 with TRBJ2-1; D possibly corresponds to TRBD1 (5 bases). V was pared by 3 bases and J by 8 bases, with 12 bases between. Germline lookup yields CDR1 SGHRS and CDR2 YFSETQ. The CDR3 runs to 13 residues. The CDR3 region is CASSWSGSHEQFF. The CDR3 coding sequence is TGCGCCAGCAGCTGGTCAGGGTCCCATGAGCAGTTCTTC.

V usage is TRBV7-6 and J usage is TRBJ2-1; D is perhaps TRBD2 (7 bases). This CDR3 is built from 13 residues. With 5 bases removed from V and 10 bases from J, the gap between germline ends came to 15 bases. Germline CDR1 is SGHVS and CDR2 is FNYEAQ. The CDR3 sequence is CASSRPGGGEQFF. In DNA form, the CDR3 reads TGTGCCAGCAGCCGACCGGGGGGCGGCGAGCAGTTCTTC.

CDR3 residues: CASSFISDTQYF. DNA for the CDR3: TGTGCCAGCAGCTTTATTTCGGATACGCAGTATTTT. The gene calls are TRBV7-2 and TRBJ2-3; no firm D call. V was cut by 3 bases and J by 6 bases, with 7 bases left in between. From germline, CDR1 is SGHTA and CDR2 FQGNSA. The CDR3 totals 12 residues.

The rearrangement joins TRBV7-9 to TRBJ1-5; D is ambiguous. Deletions cut 2 bases from V and 9 bases from J, with 8 bases between. CDR3 length equals 12 residues. Germline assignment: CDR1 SEHNR and CDR2 FQNEAQ (reference sequence). CDR3 region: CASSLSGLPQHF. The CDR3 DNA reads TGTGCCAGCAGCTTATCTGGCCTGCCCCAGCATTTT.

The rearrangement uses TRBV27 and TRBJ1-5, with 10 bases aligning to TRBD1. The trim removed 5 bases at V and 2 bases at J, leaving 18 bases unmatched. From germline, CDR1 is MNHEY and CDR2 SMNVEV (reference sequence). The CDR3 is 20 residues long. In DNA, the CDR3 is TGTGCCAGCAGTCGTTTTCTACCGGGACAGGGGTGGGATGGCAATCAGCCCCAGCATTTT. Encoded protein: CASSRFLPGQGWDGNQPQHF.